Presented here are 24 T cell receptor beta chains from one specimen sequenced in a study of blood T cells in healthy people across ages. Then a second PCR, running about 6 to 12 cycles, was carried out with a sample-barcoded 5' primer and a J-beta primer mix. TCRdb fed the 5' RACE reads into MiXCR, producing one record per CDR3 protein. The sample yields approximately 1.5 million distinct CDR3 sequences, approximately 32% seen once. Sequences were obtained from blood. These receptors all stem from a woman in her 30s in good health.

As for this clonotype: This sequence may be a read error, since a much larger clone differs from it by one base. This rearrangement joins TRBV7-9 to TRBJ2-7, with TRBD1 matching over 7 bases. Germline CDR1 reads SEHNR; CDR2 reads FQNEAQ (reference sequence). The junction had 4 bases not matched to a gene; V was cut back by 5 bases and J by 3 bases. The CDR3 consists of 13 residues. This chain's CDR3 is CASSRDSRYEQYF. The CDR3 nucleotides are TGTGCCAGCAGCCGGGACAGCCGCTACGAGCAGTACTTC. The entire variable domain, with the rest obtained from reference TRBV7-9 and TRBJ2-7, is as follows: DTGVSQNPRHKITKRGQNVTFRCDPISEHNRLYWYRQTLGQGPEFLTYFQNEAQLEKSRLLSDRFSAERPKGSFSTLEIQRTEQGDSAMYLCASSRDSRYEQYFGPGTRLTVT.

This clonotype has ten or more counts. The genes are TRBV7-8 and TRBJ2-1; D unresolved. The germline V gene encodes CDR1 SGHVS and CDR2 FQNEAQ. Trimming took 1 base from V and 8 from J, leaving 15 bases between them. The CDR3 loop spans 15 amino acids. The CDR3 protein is CASSLGLAQSDEQFF. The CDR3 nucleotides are TGTGCCAGCAGCTTAGGCCTGGCCCAGTCCGATGAGCAGTTCTTC. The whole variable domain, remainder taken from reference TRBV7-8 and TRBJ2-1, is GAGVSQSPRYKVAKRGQDVALRCDPISGHVSLFWYQQALGQGPEFLTYFQNEAQLDKSGLPSDRFFAERPEGSVSTLKIQRTQQEDSAVYLCASSLGLAQSDEQFFGPGTRLTVL.

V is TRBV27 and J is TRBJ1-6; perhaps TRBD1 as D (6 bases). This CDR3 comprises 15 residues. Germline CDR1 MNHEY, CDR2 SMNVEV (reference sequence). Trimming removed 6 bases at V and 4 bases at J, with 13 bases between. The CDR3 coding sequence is TGTGCCAGCAGAAGGGACCAGGGGTATAATTCACCCCTCCACTTT. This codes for CASRRDQGYNSPLHF.

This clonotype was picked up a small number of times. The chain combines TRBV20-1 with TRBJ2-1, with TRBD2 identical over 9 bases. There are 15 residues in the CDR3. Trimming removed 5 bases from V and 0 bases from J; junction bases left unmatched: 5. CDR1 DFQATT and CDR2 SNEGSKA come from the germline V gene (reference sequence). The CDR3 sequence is CSAHRSGSSYNEQFF. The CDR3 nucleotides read TGCAGTGCTCACCGTAGCGGGAGCTCCTACAATGAGCAGTTCTTC.

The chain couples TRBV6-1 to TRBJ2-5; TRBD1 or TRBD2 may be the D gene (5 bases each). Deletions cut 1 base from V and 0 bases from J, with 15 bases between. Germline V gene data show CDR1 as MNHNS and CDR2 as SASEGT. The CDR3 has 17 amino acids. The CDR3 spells CASSEVEALGHQETQYF. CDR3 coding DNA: TGTGCCAGCAGTGAAGTGGAGGCACTGGGGCACCAAGAGACCCAGTACTTC.

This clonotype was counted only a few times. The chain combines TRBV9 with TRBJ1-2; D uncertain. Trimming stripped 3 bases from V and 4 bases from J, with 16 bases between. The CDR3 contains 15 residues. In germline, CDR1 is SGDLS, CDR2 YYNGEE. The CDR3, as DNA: TGTGCCAGCAGCGATGACTTATTCGGTGGCTATGGCTACACCTTC. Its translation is CASSDDLFGGYGYTF.

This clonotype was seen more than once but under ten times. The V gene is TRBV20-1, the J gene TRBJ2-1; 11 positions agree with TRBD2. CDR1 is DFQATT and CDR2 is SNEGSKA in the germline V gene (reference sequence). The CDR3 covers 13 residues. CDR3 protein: CSLLLAGANEQFF. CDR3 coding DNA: TGCAGCCTCTTACTAGCGGGGGCAAATGAGCAGTTCTTC.

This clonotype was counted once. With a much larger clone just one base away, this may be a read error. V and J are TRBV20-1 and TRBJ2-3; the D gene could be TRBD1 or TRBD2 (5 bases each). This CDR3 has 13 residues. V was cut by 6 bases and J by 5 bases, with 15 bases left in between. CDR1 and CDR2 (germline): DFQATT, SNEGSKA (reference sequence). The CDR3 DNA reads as TGCAGTGCCGGTAGCGAGGGACGAGATACGCAGTATTTT. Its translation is CSAGSEGRDTQYF.

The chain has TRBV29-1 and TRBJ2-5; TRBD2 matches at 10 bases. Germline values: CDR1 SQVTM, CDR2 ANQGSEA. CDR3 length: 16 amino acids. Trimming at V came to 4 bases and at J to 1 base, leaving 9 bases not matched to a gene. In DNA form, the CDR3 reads TGCAGCGTTGGGGGGAGAGCGGGGGGGATCCAAGAGACCCAGTACTTC. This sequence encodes CSVGGRAGGIQETQYF.

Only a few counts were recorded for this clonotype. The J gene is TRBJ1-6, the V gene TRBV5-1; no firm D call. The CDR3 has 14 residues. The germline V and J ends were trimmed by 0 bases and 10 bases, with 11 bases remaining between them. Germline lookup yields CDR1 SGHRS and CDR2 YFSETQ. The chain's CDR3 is CASSLGQTLSPLHF. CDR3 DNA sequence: TGCGCCAGCAGCTTGGGCCAGACGTTATCACCCCTCCACTTT.

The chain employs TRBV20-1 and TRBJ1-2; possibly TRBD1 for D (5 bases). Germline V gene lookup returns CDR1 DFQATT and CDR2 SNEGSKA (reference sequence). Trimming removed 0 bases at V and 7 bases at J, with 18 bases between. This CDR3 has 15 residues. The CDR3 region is CSARDLEVGGGGYTF. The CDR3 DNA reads TGCAGTGCTAGAGATCTAGAAGTCGGGGGTGGTGGCTACACCTTC.

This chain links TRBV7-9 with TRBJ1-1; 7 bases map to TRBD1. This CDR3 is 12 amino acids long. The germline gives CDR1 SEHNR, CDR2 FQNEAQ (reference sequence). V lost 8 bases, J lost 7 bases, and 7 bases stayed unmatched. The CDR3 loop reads CASSPGGVEAFF. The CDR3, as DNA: TGTGCCAGCTCCCCAGGGGGAGTTGAAGCTTTCTTT.

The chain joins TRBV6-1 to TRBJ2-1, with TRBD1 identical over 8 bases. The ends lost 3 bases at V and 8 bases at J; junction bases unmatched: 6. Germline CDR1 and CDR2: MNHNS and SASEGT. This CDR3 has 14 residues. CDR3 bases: TGTGCCAGCAGTGAGCCAGGGGGCAGGTATGAGCAGTTCTTC. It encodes CASSEPGGRYEQFF.

The CDR3 here is CASSTGRAGPEQFF. CDR3 sequence (DNA): TGTGCCAGCAGCACCGGCCGGGCCGGCCCGGAGCAGTTCTTC. V usage is TRBV5-6 and J usage is TRBJ2-1; D uncertain. V lost 4 bases and J lost 10, with 18 bases in between. This CDR3 has 14 residues. Germline V gene data show CDR1 as SGHDT and CDR2 as YYEEEE.

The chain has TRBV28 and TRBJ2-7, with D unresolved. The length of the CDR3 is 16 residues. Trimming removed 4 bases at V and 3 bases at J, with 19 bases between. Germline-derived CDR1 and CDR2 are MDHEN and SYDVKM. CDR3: CASSSAVPQDLYEQYF. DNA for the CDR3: TGTGCCAGCAGTTCCGCCGTACCCCAGGATCTCTACGAGCAGTACTTC.

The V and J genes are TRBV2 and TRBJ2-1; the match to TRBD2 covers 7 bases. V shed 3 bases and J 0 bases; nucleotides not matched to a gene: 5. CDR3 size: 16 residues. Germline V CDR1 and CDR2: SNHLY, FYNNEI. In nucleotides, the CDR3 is TGTGCCAGCAGTGAGAGTGGCGGGAGCTCCTACAATGAGCAGTTCTTC. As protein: CASSESGGSSYNEQFF.

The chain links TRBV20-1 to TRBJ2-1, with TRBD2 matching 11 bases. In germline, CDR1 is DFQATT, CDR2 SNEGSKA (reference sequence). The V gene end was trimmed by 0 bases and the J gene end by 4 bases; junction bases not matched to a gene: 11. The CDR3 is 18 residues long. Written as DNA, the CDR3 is TGCAGTGCTAGAGACGGAATCGCCGGGACTAGCGGTTACAATGAGCAGTTCTTC. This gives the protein CSARDGIAGTSGYNEQFF.

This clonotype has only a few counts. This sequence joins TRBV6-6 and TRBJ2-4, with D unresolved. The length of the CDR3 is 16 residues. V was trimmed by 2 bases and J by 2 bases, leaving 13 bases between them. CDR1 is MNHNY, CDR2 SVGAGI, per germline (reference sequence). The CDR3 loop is CASSYASAVSKNIQYF. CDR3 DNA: TGTGCCAGCAGTTACGCCTCGGCAGTGTCCAAAAACATTCAGTACTTC.

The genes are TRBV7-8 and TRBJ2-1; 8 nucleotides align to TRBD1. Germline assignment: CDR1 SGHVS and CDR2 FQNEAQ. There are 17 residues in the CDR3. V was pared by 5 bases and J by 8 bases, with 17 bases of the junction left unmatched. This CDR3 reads CASSPRGAGGPSHEQFF. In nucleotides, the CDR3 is TGTGCCAGCAGCCCCAGGGGGGCAGGGGGCCCTTCTCATGAGCAGTTCTTC.

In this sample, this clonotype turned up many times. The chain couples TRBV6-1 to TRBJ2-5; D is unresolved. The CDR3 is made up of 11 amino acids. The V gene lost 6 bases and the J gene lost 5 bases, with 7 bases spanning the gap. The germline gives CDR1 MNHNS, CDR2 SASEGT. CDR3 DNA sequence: TGTGCCAGCAGAACCAAGGAGACCCAGTACTTC. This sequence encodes CASRTKETQYF.

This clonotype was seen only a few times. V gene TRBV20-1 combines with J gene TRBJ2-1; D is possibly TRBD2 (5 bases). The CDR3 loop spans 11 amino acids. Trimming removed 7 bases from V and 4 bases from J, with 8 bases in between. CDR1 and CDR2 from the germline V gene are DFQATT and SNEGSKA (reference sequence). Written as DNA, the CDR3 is TGCAGTGGGGAGTGGTACAATGAGCAGTTCTTC. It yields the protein CSGEWYNEQFF.

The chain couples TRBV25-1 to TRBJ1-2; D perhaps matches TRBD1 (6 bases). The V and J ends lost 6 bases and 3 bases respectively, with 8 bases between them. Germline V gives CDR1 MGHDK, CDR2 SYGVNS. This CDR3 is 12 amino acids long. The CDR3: CASRQGYYGYTF. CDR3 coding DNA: TGTGCCAGCAGACAGGGTTACTATGGCTACACCTTC.

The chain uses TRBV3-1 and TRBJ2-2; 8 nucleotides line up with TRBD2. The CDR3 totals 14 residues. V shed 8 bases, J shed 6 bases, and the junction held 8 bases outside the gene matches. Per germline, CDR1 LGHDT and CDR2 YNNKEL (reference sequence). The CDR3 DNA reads TGTGCCAGCCTCGGGGGGGCGGGAGCCGGGGAGCTGTTTTTT. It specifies CASLGGAGAGELFF. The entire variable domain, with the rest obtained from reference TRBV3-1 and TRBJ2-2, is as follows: DTAVSQTPKYLVTQMGNDKSIKCEQNLGHDTMYWYKQDSKKFLKIMFSYNNKELIINETVPNRFSPKSPDKAHLNLHINSLELGDSAVYFCASLGGAGAGELFFGEGSRLTVL.

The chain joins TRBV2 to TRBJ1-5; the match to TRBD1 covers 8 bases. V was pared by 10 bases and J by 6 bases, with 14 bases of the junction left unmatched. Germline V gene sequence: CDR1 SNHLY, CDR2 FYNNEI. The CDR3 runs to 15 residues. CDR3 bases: TGTGCCACCTCAACAGGGGGGCTAGGGTTTCAGCCCCAGCATTTT. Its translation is CATSTGGLGFQPQHF.